This TCR beta chain was obtained from a study of shared clonotypes between healthy human individuals. This clone was detected once. The CDR3 is 14 residues long. V lost 6 bases to trimming and J lost 1 base, with 9 bases between them. Germline-derived CDR1 and CDR2 are LGHNA and YSLEER. Researchers ran the assay at a deep level. Assay: immunoSEQ multiplex PCR; the TCRdb copy retains only in-frame clones and omits some. The sample includes 800,000 to 950,000 clones, approximately 96% of them seen just once. CD45RO-negative CD8 cells positively selected for CCR7 made up the naive population, which excluded terminally differentiated effector memory CD45RA+ cells.

This TCR was sampled from a man between 25 and 39 years old in good health. The chain is built from TRBV4-3 and TRBJ2-2; D is tentatively TRBD1 or TRBD2 (6 bases each). Sequences were obtained from naive CD8+ T cells sorted from blood. The CDR3 reads CASSGGQNTGELFF. The CDR3 DNA follows: TGCGCCAGCAGTGGGGGGCAGAACACCGGGGAGCTGTTTTTT.